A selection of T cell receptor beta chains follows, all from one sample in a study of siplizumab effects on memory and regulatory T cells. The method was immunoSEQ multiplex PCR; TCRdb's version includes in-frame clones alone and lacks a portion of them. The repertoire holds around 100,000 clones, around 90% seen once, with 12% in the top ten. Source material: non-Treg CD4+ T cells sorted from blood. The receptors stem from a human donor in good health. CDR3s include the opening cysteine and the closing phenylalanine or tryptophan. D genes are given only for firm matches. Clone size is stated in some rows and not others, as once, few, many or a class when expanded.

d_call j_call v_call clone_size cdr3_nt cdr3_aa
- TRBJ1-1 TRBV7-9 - TGTGCCAGCAGCGTCCAGAAAACTGAAGCTTTCTTT CASSVQKTEAFF
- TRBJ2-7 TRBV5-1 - TGCGCCAGCAGCTTGGTAGTGGGGGCTGGGGAGCAGTACTTC CASSLVVGAGEQYF
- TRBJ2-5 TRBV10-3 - TGTGCCATCAATAGGGAGCTAGCAGCGCAAGAGACCCAGTACTTC CAINRELAAQETQYF
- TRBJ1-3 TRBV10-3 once TGTGCCATCAGACAGGCCTCTGGAAACACCATATATTTT CAIRQASGNTIYF
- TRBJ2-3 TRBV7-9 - TGTGCCAGCACCCCCACAGATACGCAGTATTTT CASTPTDTQYF
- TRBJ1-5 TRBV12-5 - TGTGCTAGTGGTTTGGTACTCGGTGGACAGAACAATCAGCCCCAGCATTTT CASGLVLGGQNNQPQHF
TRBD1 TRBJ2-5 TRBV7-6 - TGTGCCAGCAGCCATCGGACAGGGGGCGGGGAGACCCAGTACTTC CASSHRTGGGETQYF
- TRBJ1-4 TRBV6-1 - TGTGCCAGCAGTGCGGTTCGGACAGAGAAACTGTTTTTT CASSAVRTEKLFF
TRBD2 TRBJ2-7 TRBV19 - TGTGCCAGTAGACCTTCTAGCGGGAGGGCCGTATACGAGCAGTACTTC CASRPSSGRAVYEQYF
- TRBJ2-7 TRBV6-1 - TGTGCCAGCAGTAAGGACTGGGACCTAATGGAGCAGTACTTC CASSKDWDLMEQYF
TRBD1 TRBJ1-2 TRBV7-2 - TGTGCCAGCAGCTCCGGACAGGGGGAAGGGGGCATAGGTGGCTACACCTTC CASSSGQGEGGIGGYTF
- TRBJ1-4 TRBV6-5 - TGTGCCAGCAGTTACCGGGACACGGCGGAAAAACTGTTTTTT CASSYRDTAEKLFF
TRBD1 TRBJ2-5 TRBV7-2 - TGTGCCAGCAGCCTACAGGGGCAAGAGACCCAGTACTTC CASSLQGQETQYF
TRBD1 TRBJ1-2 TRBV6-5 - TGTGCCAGCAGAGGCAGGGGGCGTGGCTATGGCTACACCTTC CASRGRGRGYGYTF
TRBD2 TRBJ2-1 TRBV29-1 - TGCAGCGCCTATAGGACTAGCGGGAAGAATGAGCAGTTCTTC CSAYRTSGKNEQFF
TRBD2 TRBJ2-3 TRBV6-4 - TGTGCCAGCAGTGACCAAGCGGGAGAGGCAGATACGCAGTATTTT CASSDQAGEADTQYF
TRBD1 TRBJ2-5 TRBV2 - TGTGCCAGCAGGAAGGACAGGGTGCAACAAGAGACCCAGTACTTC CASRKDRVQQETQYF
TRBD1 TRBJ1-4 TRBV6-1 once TGTGCCAGCAAGACAGGGGGCACTAATGAAAAACTGTTTTTT CASKTGGTNEKLFF
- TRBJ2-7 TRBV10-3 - TGTGCCATCAGTGATAGGTGGGGGTCAAGCTCCTACGAGCAGTACTTC CAISDRWGSSSYEQYF
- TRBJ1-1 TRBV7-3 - TGTGCCAGCAGCTTACTGGCGTACACTGAAGCTTTCTTT CASSLLAYTEAFF
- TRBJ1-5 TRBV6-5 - TGTGCCAGCAGTCCCGGGGGAGATCAGCCCCAGCATTTT CASSPGGDQPQHF
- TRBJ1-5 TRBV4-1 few TGCGCCAGCAGCCAAGATGGTCAGGGTTATCAGCCCCAGCATTTT CASSQDGQGYQPQHF
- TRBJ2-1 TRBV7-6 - TGTGCCAGCAGCTTAGAGGGTGAGCAGTTCTTC CASSLEGEQFF
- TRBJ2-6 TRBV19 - TGTGCCAGTACCATAGGGGGTACCGGGGCCAACGTCCTGACTTTC CASTIGGTGANVLTF
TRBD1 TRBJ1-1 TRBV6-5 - TGTGCCAGTAGGGACAGCCACTCAATGAACACTGAAGCTTTCTTT CASRDSHSMNTEAFF
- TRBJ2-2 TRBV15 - TGTGCCACCAGCAGAGATCCGGGGACCACCGGGGAGCTGTTTTTT CATSRDPGTTGELFF
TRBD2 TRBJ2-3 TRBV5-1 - TGCGCCAGCAGCTTGGCCGTCGGGGGGAGGGCACCAGATACGCAGTATTTT CASSLAVGGRAPDTQYF
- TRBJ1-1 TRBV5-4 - TGTGCCAGCAGCTTCCAAGACAGGACCACTGAAGCTTTCTTT CASSFQDRTTEAFF
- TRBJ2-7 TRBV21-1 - TGTGCCAGCAGCAAAGGGCGGGGGGGCTCCTACGAGCAGTACTTC CASSKGRGGSYEQYF
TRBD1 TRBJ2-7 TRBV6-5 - TGTGCCAGCAGTAGGGGACAGTACCCTACCTACGAGCAGTACTTC CASSRGQYPTYEQYF
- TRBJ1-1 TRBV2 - TGTGCCAGCCCGGGAGGCGATTCCCTCACTGAAGCTTTCTTT CASPGGDSLTEAFF
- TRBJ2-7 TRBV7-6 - TGTGCCAGCAGCTTAGCGCACGAATCCGGGAGTGTCCTCCACGAGCAGTACTTC CASSLAHESGSVLHEQYF
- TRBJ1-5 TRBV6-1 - TGTGCCAGCAGTGAAAGGTCAGACAATCAGCCCCAGCATTTT CASSERSDNQPQHF
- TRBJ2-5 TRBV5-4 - TGTGCCAGCAGACCCGATGGGGAGGGGGCAGGAGAGACCCAGTACTTC CASRPDGEGAGETQYF
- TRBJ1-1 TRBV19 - TGTGCCAGTAGTCGGACAGACCTGAACACTGAAGCTTTCTTT CASSRTDLNTEAFF
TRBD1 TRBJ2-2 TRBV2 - TGTGCCAGTATCCTGGACAGGGGAGGCACCGGGGAGCTGTTTTTT CASILDRGGTGELFF
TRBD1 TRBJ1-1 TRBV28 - TGTGCCAGCAGTTTCGAGGGGGCGACGAACACTGAAGCTTTCTTT CASSFEGATNTEAFF
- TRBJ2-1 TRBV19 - TGTGCCAGTGGACAAAGGGGATATGAGCAGTTCTTC CASGQRGYEQFF
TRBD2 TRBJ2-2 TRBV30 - TGTGCCTGCGGGACTAGCGGGAGTATTGTCACCGGGGAGCTGTTTTTT CACGTSGSIVTGELFF
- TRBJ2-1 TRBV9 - TGTGCCAGCAGCGTAGCACAGGGCGGCAATGAGCAGTTCTTC CASSVAQGGNEQFF
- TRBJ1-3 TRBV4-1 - TGCGCCAGCAGCCAAGATTGGGGTTCTGGAAACACCATATATTTT CASSQDWGSGNTIYF
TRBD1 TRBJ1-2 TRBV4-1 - TGCGCCAGCAGCCAAGGACCGGGCAGGGGGCTATATGGCTACACCTTC CASSQGPGRGLYGYTF
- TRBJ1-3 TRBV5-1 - TGCGCCAGCAGCTTGCGCGGCCAATCTGGAAACACCATATATTTT CASSLRGQSGNTIYF
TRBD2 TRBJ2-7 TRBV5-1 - TGCGCCAGCAGCTGGAAGGCGGGAGGTAATACCTACGAGCAGTACTTC CASSWKAGGNTYEQYF
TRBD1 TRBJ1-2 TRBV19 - TGTGCCAGTAGTAAAAGACAGGGGCCAACTAACTATGGCTACACCTTC CASSKRQGPTNYGYTF